These T cell receptor beta chains were read from a single sample in a study of regulatory T cells in long-lasting Graves disease. TCRdb fed the multiplex PCR reads into MiXCR, producing one record per CDR3 protein. The table shows 520,000 or so distinct CDR3 sequences, with around 11% occurring only once. These sequences were also reported in another study, on T cells in Graves' hyperthyroidism and ophthalmopathy.

Material: peripheral blood mononuclear cells (PBMCs), obtained at new diagnosis, from a patient treated with antithyroid drugs. The receptors come from a woman under 40 with Graves disease. The CDR3 runs from the conserved cysteine through the conserved F or W. D genes are given only for firm matches. Only part of the rows carry a size: once, few, many, or a class if the clone is expanded.

V gene	D gene	J gene	clone size	CDR3 protein	CDR3 DNA
TRBV9	-	TRBJ2-7	many	CASSVAPSAGSLYEQYF	TGTGCCAGCAGCGTAGCCCCCTCGGCGGGATCCCTCTACGAGCAGTACTTC
TRBV28	TRBD2	TRBJ2-7	many	CASSLDTSGRIYEQYF	TGTGCCAGCAGTTTAGATACTAGCGGGAGGATATACGAGCAGTACTTC
TRBV10-1	TRBD1	TRBJ2-1	many	CASSGTAGGGLYNEQFF	TGCGCCAGCAGTGGGACGGCAGGGGGTGGCCTTTACAATGAGCAGTTCTTC
TRBV11-1	-	TRBJ1-2	many	CASSLDEDYTF	TGTGCCAGCAGCTTAGACGAAGACTACACCTTC
TRBV6-1	-	TRBJ2-4	many	CASSLGQRVGIQYF	TGTGCCAGCAGCCTAGGCCAGCGGGTGGGCATTCAGTACTTC
TRBV12-3/TRBV12-4	-	TRBJ2-2	few	CASSTHGGNTGELFF	TGTGCCAGCAGTACCCATGGGGGGAACACCGGGGAGCTGTTTTTT
TRBV6-2/TRBV6-3	TRBD2	TRBJ2-3	-	CASSYSSGRYVADTQYF	TGTGCCAGCAGTTACTCTAGCGGGAGATACGTTGCAGATACGCAGTATTTT
TRBV2	-	TRBJ2-1	many	CASSFSVDEQFF	TGTGCCAGCAGTTTTTCTGTAGATGAGCAGTTCTTC
TRBV7-2	-	TRBJ2-2	few	CASSLALGSSGELFF	TGTGCCAGCAGCTTAGCGTTAGGGAGTTCCGGGGAGCTGTTTTTT
TRBV11-2	-	TRBJ1-5	many	CASSLDRAPKPQHF	TGTGCCAGCAGCTTAGACCGCGCTCCTAAGCCCCAGCATTTT
TRBV27	-	TRBJ2-1	few	CASSPPEASSYNEQFF	TGTGCCAGCAGTCCCCCCGAGGCTAGCTCCTACAATGAGCAGTTCTTC
TRBV28	TRBD2	TRBJ2-7	many	CASSLSAGGEQYF	TGTGCCAGCAGTTTATCCGCGGGAGGGGAGCAGTACTTC
TRBV10-3	TRBD1	TRBJ1-1	many	CAIRVTGTGGEAFF	TGTGCCATCAGGGTTACCGGGACAGGGGGGGAAGCTTTCTTT
TRBV20-1	-	TRBJ2-1	few	CSARDIKREAYNEQFF	TGCAGTGCTAGAGATATAAAGAGGGAGGCCTACAATGAGCAGTTCTTC
TRBV12-3/TRBV12-4	-	TRBJ2-3	many	CASSFGGFTDTQYF	TGTGCCAGCAGTTTCGGGGGATTCACAGATACGCAGTATTTT
TRBV7-2	-	TRBJ2-3	-	CASSSTHDNTDTQYF	TGTGCCAGCAGCTCCACCCACGACAACACAGATACGCAGTATTTT
TRBV7-9	-	TRBJ2-5	-	CASSLPGTKETQYF	TGTGCCAGCAGCTTACCAGGCACTAAAGAGACCCAGTACTTC
TRBV19	-	TRBJ2-1	-	CASSDKRIIEAVSYNEQFF	TGTGCCAGTAGTGATAAACGAATAATAGAAGCGGTTTCCTACAATGAGCAGTTCTTC
TRBV6-1	-	TRBJ1-3	few	CASTKNRDGNTIYF	TGTGCCAGCACCAAGAACAGGGATGGAAACACCATATATTTT
TRBV25-1	TRBD2	TRBJ2-1	-	CASSLFIAGETYNEQFF	TGTGCCAGCAGTCTTTTTATAGCGGGGGAGACCTACAATGAGCAGTTCTTC
TRBV27	-	TRBJ1-1	many	CASSLRPFGDTEAFF	TGTGCCAGCAGTTTAAGGCCCTTCGGGGACACTGAAGCTTTCTTT
TRBV6-1	-	TRBJ1-1	many	CASSPILNTEAFF	TGTGCCAGCAGTCCGATCCTGAACACTGAAGCTTTCTTT